One sample yielded the 7 T cell receptor beta chains listed below, sequenced in a study of T-cell memory formation after mild COVID-19. TCRdb re-analysed the 5' RACE reads in MiXCR, keeping a single row per CDR3 protein. Of tens of thousands of distinct CDR3 sequences in the sample, less than 15% were seen once. The sequenced sample consisted of PBMCs or a T cell subset sorted from them (not recorded which). The receptors stem from a man aged 18 to 29 who had mild COVID-19 (a few samples of this study predate the infection). Cell type and time point are not known.

The sample holds a few counts of this clonotype. The rearrangement uses TRBV10-2 and TRBJ1-1, with D possibly matching TRBD1 (6 bases). Germline V gene data show CDR1 as WSHSY and CDR2 as SAAADI. The CDR3 is 11 amino acids. The CDR3 bases are TGCGCAGGGGGGGTCGGGACTGAAGCTTTCTTT. Protein sequence: CAGGVGTEAFF.

About this clonotype itself: An end of the junction does not agree with germline; a read error may underlie this. The V and J genes are TRBV7-9 and TRBJ2-7, with D unclear. The CDR3 contains 14 residues. Germline loops: CDR1 SEHNR, CDR2 FQNEAQ (reference sequence). CDR3: CARSLVSSPYEQYF. The CDR3 nucleotides are TGTGCCAGGAGCTTAGTTTCCAGTCCCTACGAGCAGTACTTC.

This clonotype was detected only a few times. The chain carries TRBV4-1 and TRBJ2-3, with D unresolved. Trimming pared 0 bases from V and 2 bases from J, leaving 21 bases between. The CDR3 totals 19 residues. From germline, CDR1 is MGHRA and CDR2 YSYEKL. CDR3 amino acids: CASSQEQPAETALTDTQYF. The CDR3 nucleotides read TGCGCCAGCAGCCAAGAACAGCCCGCCGAAACCGCCCTCACAGATACGCAGTATTTT.

This clonotype was detected only a few times. The V gene is TRBV11-3, the J gene TRBJ2-5; perhaps TRBD2 as D (7 bases). Trimming left V 8 bases short and J 5 bases short, with 15 bases between. This CDR3 spans 13 amino acids. Per the germline V gene, CDR1 is SGHNT and CDR2 is YENEEA. The CDR3 reads CASALRGGETQYF. CDR3 DNA: TGTGCCAGCGCCCTGAGGGGGGGGGAGACCCAGTACTTC.

This clonotype has more than one count but fewer than ten. This sequence joins TRBV2 and TRBJ2-7, with TRBD1 identical over 8 bases. V was clipped by 6 bases and J by 4 bases; unmatched bases: 11. In germline, CDR1 is SNHLY, CDR2 FYNNEI. The CDR3 runs 15 residues. The CDR3 protein is CASSGDRTKMYEQYV. The CDR3 DNA reads as TGTGCCAGCAGCGGGGACAGGACTAAGATGTACGAGCAGTACGTC.

V and J are TRBV6-2 or TRBV6-3 and TRBJ2-5, with TRBD2 as a possible D gene (6 bases). Looked up from germline, CDR1 is MNHEY and CDR2 is SVGEGT. Trimming took 2 bases from V and 2 from J, leaving 21 bases between them. This CDR3 comprises 18 residues. CDR3 protein: CASSYPVGETGLQETQYF. The CDR3 DNA sequence: TGTGCCAGCAGTTACCCCGTGGGGGAGACTGGACTACAAGAGACCCAGTACTTC.

This sequence joins TRBV10-3 and TRBJ2-1; D gene ambiguous. Trimming took off 6 bases at V and 1 base at J, with 7 bases between the two ends. The germline V gene encodes CDR1 ENHRY and CDR2 SYGVKD. The CDR3 contains 13 residues. The DNA for the CDR3 is TGTGCCATCAGCCTACAATCCTACAATGAGCAGTTCTTC. Amino acid sequence: CAISLQSYNEQFF.